The clone carrying this T cell receptor (beta chain) has just a few counts. Its target is unknown. This sample is drawn from a study of cytomegalovirus exposure and HLA in healthy donors. The V gene's germline CDR1 is SGHRS and CDR2 YFSETQ. V shed 4 bases and J 5 bases; nucleotides not matched to a gene: 11. CDR3 length: 17 amino acids. Broader study findings: Highest at DRB1 and lowest at HLA-C, TCR association rates differed among HLA loci in a later analysis. In a later analysis, at a false discovery rate of 0.05, about 17,000 TCR beta sequences matched HLA alleles.

PCR primers comprised 60 Vbeta and 13 Jbeta primers. The method was immunoSEQ multiplex PCR; TCRdb's version includes in-frame clones alone and lacks a portion of them. Among around 69,000 clones listed, approximately 70% were seen once. The gene calls are TRBV5-1 and TRBJ2-5; 13 nucleotides line up with TRBD2. The sample taken for sequencing was PBMCs. This TCR was sampled from a woman in her 50s in good health and CMV-seropositive. The CDR3 protein is CASSPLGGTSGVETQYF. The CDR3 DNA sequence: TGCGCCAGCAGCCCTCTCGGAGGGACTAGCGGGGTGGAGACCCAGTACTTC.